Each of the 12 T cell receptor beta chains below was sequenced from the same sample in a study of blood T cell repertoires in COVID-19. Assay used: immunoSEQ multiplex PCR; TCRdb lists only in-frame clones, some missing. The data show approximately 300,000 clones, around 90% seen once. Sequencing was done on a sample of peripheral blood. Source of these receptors: a woman aged 30 to 39 with COVID-19, enrolled during active disease.

The J gene is TRBJ1-3, the V gene TRBV2; TRBD1 might be the D (6 bases). CDR3 length equals 18 residues. Germline assignment: CDR1 SNHLY and CDR2 FYNNEI. V was cut by 3 bases and J by 0 bases, with 18 bases left in between. CDR3: CASSDMGRGAFSGNTIYF. The CDR3 coding sequence is TGTGCCAGCAGTGATATGGGCAGGGGTGCTTTCTCTGGAAACACCATATATTTT.

This chain links TRBV2 with TRBJ2-1; 7 bases align to TRBD2. The V and J ends lost 7 bases and 4 bases, in that order; junction bases with no gene match: 10. This CDR3 is built from 15 residues. Germline loops: CDR1 SNHLY, CDR2 FYNNEI. CDR3 nucleotides: TGTGCCAGCACCGCGAGCGGGATACCATACAATGAGCAGTTCTTC. Amino acid sequence: CASTASGIPYNEQFF.

The V gene is TRBV7-3, the J gene TRBJ2-1; D may be TRBD2 (6 bases). From germline, CDR1 is SGHTA and CDR2 FQGTGA. This CDR3 is 18 amino acids long. Trimming cost V 3 bases and J 4 bases, with 22 bases left between them. In DNA form, the CDR3 reads TGTGCCAGCAGCTTCATTCGGGAGCGGTCGAGGGGATACAATGAGCAGTTCTTC. Its translation is CASSFIRERSRGYNEQFF.

The CDR3 sequence: CASSLSGTGDQETQYF. CDR3 nucleotide sequence: TGTGCCAGCAGCCTCTCCGGGACAGGGGATCAAGAGACCCAGTACTTC. The chain joins TRBV14 to TRBJ2-5; 10 bases are a match to TRBD1. The CDR3 spans 16 residues. Per germline, CDR1 SGHDN and CDR2 FVKESK. V was clipped by 4 bases and J by 2 bases; unmatched bases: 7.

The chain employs TRBV2 and TRBJ2-2; the D is unclear. The V end was cut by 6 bases, the J end by 3 bases, with 8 bases between. CDR3 length: 13 residues. Germline V CDR1 and CDR2: SNHLY, FYNNEI. The CDR3: CASSRQDTGELFF. DNA of the CDR3: TGTGCCAGCAGCCGACAAGACACCGGGGAGCTGTTTTTT. Variable domain in full (rest from reference TRBV2 and TRBJ2-2): EPEVTQTPSHQVTQMGQEVILRCVPISNHLYFYWYRQILGQKVEFLVSFYNNEISEKSEIFDDQFSVERPDGSNFTLKIRSTKLEDSAMYFCASSRQDTGELFFGEGSRLTVL.

The CDR3 bases are TGTGCCAGCACCTCGCAGGGTGGGGCTCAGCCCCAGCATTTT. Amino acid sequence: CASTSQGGAQPQHF. The rearrangement links TRBV7-2 to TRBJ1-5; D perhaps matches TRBD1 (5 bases). CDR1 and CDR2 (germline): SGHTA, FQGNSA. V dropped 7 bases and J dropped 6 bases, with 16 bases sitting between them. This CDR3 is 14 amino acids long. The variable domain in full, completed from reference TRBV7-2 and TRBJ1-5, reads GAGVSQSPSNKVTEKGKDVELRCDPISGHTALYWYRQSLGQGLEFLIYFQGNSAPDKSGLPSDRFSAERTGGSVSTLTIQRTQQEDSAVYLCASTSQGGAQPQHFGDGTRLSIL.

V and J are TRBV7-8 and TRBJ1-1; TRBD1 agrees at 11 bases. The CDR3 loop spans 15 amino acids. CDR1 is SGHVS and CDR2 is FQNEAQ in the germline V gene. V gave up 5 bases and J gave up 1 base; unmatched junction bases: 3. For the CDR3, the DNA is TGTGCCAGCAGCCGAGGACAGGGGGCGAACACTGAAGCTTTCTTT. This codes for CASSRGQGANTEAFF.

The chain couples TRBV18 to TRBJ2-1; 9 nucleotides align to TRBD1. The CDR3 length is 17 residues. CDR1 is KGHSH and CDR2 is LQKENI in the germline V gene. V shed 0 bases, J shed 9 bases, and the junction held 12 bases outside the gene matches. Here the CDR3 DNA reads TGTGCCAGCTCACCACCCACAGGGGGCGAAAGCGATAGTGAGCAGTTCTTC. This encodes CASSPPTGGESDSEQFF. Together with reference TRBV18 and TRBJ2-1, the CDR3 gives the full variable domain: NAGVMQNPRHLVRRRGQEARLRCSPMKGHSHVYWYRQLPEEGLKFMVYLQKENIIDESGMPKERFSAEFPKEGPSILRIQQVVRGDSAAYFCASSPPTGGESDSEQFFGPGTRLTVL.

The V call is TRBV27, the J call TRBJ2-5, with 10 nucleotides matching TRBD2. The junction had 2 bases not matched to a gene; V was cut back by 2 bases and J by 2 bases. Per germline, CDR1 MNHEY and CDR2 SMNVEV (reference sequence). There are 15 residues in the CDR3. CDR3 DNA: TGTGCCAGCAGTTTAGGGACTAGCGCACAAGAGACCCAGTACTTC. This encodes CASSLGTSAQETQYF.

This chain uses TRBV28 with TRBJ2-4; TRBD1 matches 7 bases. Trimming took 5 bases from V and 5 from J; bases not matched to a gene: 6. The V gene's germline CDR1 is MDHEN and CDR2 SYDVKM. CDR3 length equals 14 residues. CDR3 amino acids: CASSRWTGENIQYF. The CDR3 DNA follows: TGTGCCAGCAGTCGCTGGACAGGAGAAAACATTCAGTACTTC. The variable domain in full, with the rest retrieved from reference TRBV28 and TRBJ2-4, is DVKVTQSSRYLVKRTGEKVFLECVQDMDHENMFWYRQDPGLGLRLIYFSYDVKMKEKGDIPEGYSVSREKKERFSLILESASTNQTSMYLCASSRWTGENIQYFGAGTRLSVL.

This chain links TRBV11-2 with TRBJ2-2; 8 bases agree with TRBD2. This CDR3 comprises 16 residues. Trimming took 2 bases from V and 4 from J; bases not matched to a gene: 6. The germline gives CDR1 SGHAT, CDR2 FQNNGV. The CDR3 here is CASSLSGRMGTGELFF. The CDR3 nucleotides are TGTGCCAGCAGCTTAAGCGGGAGAATGGGCACCGGGGAGCTGTTTTTT. Together with reference TRBV11-2 and TRBJ2-2, the CDR3 gives the full variable domain: EAGVAQSPRYKIIEKRQSVAFWCNPISGHATLYWYQQILGQGPKLLIQFQNNGVVDDSQLPKDRFSAERLKGVDSTLKIQPAKLEDSAVYLCASSLSGRMGTGELFFGEGSRLTVL.

The V gene is TRBV9, the J gene TRBJ2-1, with 10 bases that match TRBD2. V was clipped by 4 bases and J by 9 bases; unmatched bases: 7. The germline V gene has CDR1 SGDLS and CDR2 YYNGEE. CDR3 size: 14 residues. CDR3 DNA: TGTGCCAGCAGCTTTCTAGCGGGAGCGGGTGAGCAGTTCTTC. Its translation is CASSFLAGAGEQFF.